Listed below are T cell receptor beta chains from one sample, sequenced in a study of OX40 agonist ivuxolimab in advanced cancers. Assay: immunoSEQ multiplex PCR; the TCRdb copy retains only in-frame clones and omits some. The sample includes 55,000 to 65,000 clones, approximately 90% seen only once; the top ten take approximately 23%. The material was CD4+ or CD8+ T cells sorted from blood, obtained in a trial of the OX40 agonist ivuxolimab. These receptors all come from an adult with an advanced solid tumor such as melanoma, head and neck, liver or kidney cancer. Each CDR3 is given with its conserved first and last residue. The D gene is left open where the match is weak. Size is stated for part of the rows, as once, few or many counts, or as a class when the clone is expanded.

NA	NA	TRBV6-5	TRBJ2-3	CASSYFGADTQYF	TGTGCCAGCAGTTATTTTGGTGCAGATACGCAGTATTTT
TRBD2	few	TRBV30	TRBJ2-1	CAWSASSSGRRFF	TGTGCCTGGAGTGCATCATCTAGCGGGAGAAGGTTCTTC
NA	NA	TRBV4-1	TRBJ1-5	CASSQEYRLPNQPQHF	TGCGCCAGCAGCCAAGAGTATCGGTTACCTAATCAGCCCCAGCATTTT
NA	NA	TRBV21-1	TRBJ1-5	CASSKLKSAFKPQHF	TGTGCCAGCAGCAAATTGAAGTCTGCGTTCAAACCCCAGCATTTT
NA	NA	TRBV6-6	TRBJ2-7	CASSYGQGGSYEQYF	TGTGCCAGCAGTTACGGTCAGGGCGGATCCTACGAGCAGTACTTC
NA	NA	TRBV29-1	TRBJ1-3	CSVLEERNTIYF	TGCAGCGTTTTAGAGGAACGAAACACCATATATTTT
TRBD1	NA	TRBV28	TRBJ1-6	CASSLYEGANSPLHF	TGTGCCAGCAGTTTATACGAGGGGGCTAATTCACCCCTCCACTTT
TRBD1	once	TRBV15	TRBJ1-4	CATSGSTGEPNEKLFF	TGTGCCACCAGCGGGTCAACAGGGGAGCCTAATGAAAAACTGTTTTTT
TRBD2	NA	TRBV28	TRBJ2-1	CASSFLAGVGEQFF	TGTGCCAGCAGTTTTCTAGCGGGAGTTGGTGAGCAGTTCTTC
NA	NA	TRBV6-5	TRBJ1-5	CASSYSFGEGHQPQHF	TGTGCCAGCAGTTACTCTTTCGGGGAAGGCCATCAGCCCCAGCATTTT
NA	NA	TRBV13	TRBJ1-1	CASSQVDGNTEAFF	TGTGCCAGCAGCCAGGTCGACGGGAACACTGAAGCTTTCTTT
TRBD1	NA	TRBV29-1	TRBJ2-7	CSGQGSYEQYF	TGCAGCGGACAGGGCTCCTACGAGCAGTACTTC
NA	NA	TRBV28	TRBJ2-1	CASSPFYNEQFF	TGTGCCAGCAGTCCGTTCTACAATGAGCAGTTCTTC
NA	NA	TRBV9	TRBJ1-1	CASSPHLQGSTEAFF	TGTGCCAGCAGCCCCCACCTCCAGGGGAGCACTGAAGCTTTCTTT
NA	NA	TRBV5-1	TRBJ2-3	CASSLEVSDTQYF	TGCGCCAGCAGCTTGGAAGTTTCAGATACGCAGTATTTT
NA	NA	TRBV19	TRBJ1-5	CASSIRGDSNQPQHF	TGTGCCAGTAGTATCCGAGGAGATAGCAATCAGCCCCAGCATTTT
NA	NA	TRBV19	TRBJ1-5	CASSIRDSNQPQHF	TGTGCCAGTAGTATAAGAGACAGCAATCAGCCCCAGCATTTT
TRBD1	NA	TRBV6-6	TRBJ1-2	CASSYGQGAYGYTF	TGTGCCAGCAGTTATGGTCAGGGGGCCTATGGCTACACCTTC
NA	NA	TRBV6-5	TRBJ2-6	CATGTLTSGANVLTF	TGTGCCACCGGGACACTTACCTCTGGGGCCAACGTCCTGACTTTC
NA	NA	TRBV5-1	TRBJ2-1	CASSLAIRARGPSYNEQFF	TGCGCCAGCAGCTTGGCCATTCGGGCGAGAGGGCCCTCCTACAATGAGCAGTTCTTC
NA	NA	TRBV4-3	TRBJ1-2	CASSQDQGPGGYTF	TGCGCCAGCAGCCAAGACCAGGGTCCGGGTGGCTACACCTTC
NA	NA	TRBV30	TRBJ2-6	CAWSGDSGANVLTF	TGTGCCTGGAGTGGCGACTCTGGGGCCAACGTCCTGACTTTC
NA	once	TRBV6-6	TRBJ2-1	CASSRWSDEQFF	TGTGCCAGCAGCCGTTGGAGCGATGAGCAGTTCTTC
NA	NA	TRBV7-9	TRBJ2-4	CASSYGAGEKFQYF	TGTGCCAGCAGCTACGGGGCAGGGGAGAAGTTTCAGTACTTC
NA	NA	TRBV28	TRBJ1-2	CASRSPGSLWAYGYTF	TGTGCCAGCAGATCTCCAGGGAGCCTTTGGGCCTATGGCTACACCTTC
TRBD1	NA	TRBV19	TRBJ1-4	CASSIYRMTGREKLFF	TGTGCCAGTAGTATTTATCGGATGACAGGGAGAGAAAAACTGTTTTTT
NA	NA	TRBV14	TRBJ1-4	CASSQDRRRGLFF	TGTGCCAGCAGCCAAGATAGGAGGCGGGGACTGTTTTTT
NA	NA	TRBV6-5	TRBJ2-2	CASTTGGSGELFF	TGTGCCAGCACGACAGGAGGGAGCGGGGAGCTGTTTTTT
NA	NA	TRBV27	TRBJ2-3	CASSLWGPTDTQYF	TGTGCCAGCAGTTTGTGGGGCCCCACAGATACGCAGTATTTT
TRBD1	once	TRBV19	TRBJ1-6	CASSIGTVRLNSPLHF	TGTGCCAGTAGTATCGGGACAGTACGGCTAAATTCACCCCTCCACTTT
TRBD2	once	TRBV9	TRBJ2-3	CASSVRGLATDTQYF	TGTGCCAGCAGCGTGAGGGGACTAGCGACAGATACGCAGTATTTT
NA	NA	TRBV4-3	TRBJ1-5	CASSPSWTGVSNQPQHF	TGCGCCAGCAGCCCTTCCTGGACGGGGGTAAGCAATCAGCCCCAGCATTTT
NA	NA	TRBV6-1	TRBJ1-5	CASGAGVNSNQPQHF	TGTGCCAGCGGCGCTGGGGTAAATAGCAATCAGCCCCAGCATTTT
NA	NA	TRBV19	TRBJ2-3	CASNRQVSSTDTQYF	TGTGCCAGTAACAGACAGGTCTCTAGCACAGATACGCAGTATTTT
NA	NA	TRBV28	TRBJ2-7	CASSFSPYEQYF	TGTGCCAGCAGTTTCTCCCCCTACGAGCAGTACTTC
TRBD1	once	TRBV30	TRBJ1-1	CAWSVGTGNTEAFF	TGTGCCTGGAGTGTGGGGACAGGGAACACTGAAGCTTTCTTT
NA	NA	TRBV4-2	TRBJ1-2	CASWNSGNYGYTF	TGTGCCAGCTGGAACAGCGGTAACTATGGCTACACCTTC
TRBD1	once	TRBV6-5	TRBJ2-5	CASSYGAGGETQYF	TGTGCCAGCAGTTACGGGGCAGGGGGAGAGACCCAGTACTTC
TRBD1	NA	TRBV19	TRBJ1-1	CASGYQGDYTEAFF	TGTGCCAGTGGATATCAGGGGGATTACACTGAAGCTTTCTTT
NA	NA	TRBV13	TRBJ1-1	CASSFLGVTEAFF	TGTGCCAGCAGCTTCTTAGGGGTAACTGAAGCTTTCTTT
NA	NA	TRBV6-1	TRBJ1-1	CASSEISQNTEAFF	TGTGCCAGCAGTGAAATATCCCAGAACACTGAAGCTTTCTTT
TRBD2	NA	TRBV28	TRBJ2-3	CASDYLAESTDTQYF	TGTGCCAGCGACTATCTAGCGGAGAGCACAGATACGCAGTATTTT
NA	NA	TRBV27	TRBJ2-1	CASRRGFPGNEQFF	TGTGCCAGCAGACGGGGCTTCCCGGGGAATGAGCAGTTCTTC
NA	NA	TRBV19	TRBJ2-6	CASAEVSGANVLTF	TGTGCCAGTGCCGAAGTCTCTGGGGCCAACGTCCTGACTTTC
NA	once	TRBV9	TRBJ1-3	CASSTSGAPGNTIYF	TGTGCCAGCAGCACCTCGGGAGCCCCTGGAAACACCATATATTTT
TRBD1	NA	TRBV19	TRBJ2-3	CASSDGQGALTDTQYF	TGTGCCAGTAGTGACGGACAGGGGGCGTTGACAGATACGCAGTATTTT
NA	NA	TRBV27	TRBJ2-1	CASSLSRLLDNEQFF	TGTGCCAGCAGTTTATCTCGGCTGTTAGACAATGAGCAGTTCTTC
TRBD1	NA	TRBV13	TRBJ2-7	CASSLGAGGSYEQYF	TGTGCCAGCAGCTTAGGGGCAGGGGGTTCCTACGAGCAGTACTTC
NA	once	TRBV13	TRBJ1-5	CASSLGRRRPQHF	TGTGCCAGCAGCTTAGGCCGTAGGAGGCCCCAGCATTTT
NA	once	TRBV4-2	TRBJ1-1	CASSQESGALNTEAFF	TGTGCCAGCAGCCAAGAGTCAGGTGCACTGAACACTGAAGCTTTCTTT
NA	once	TRBV30	TRBJ1-1	CAWSWGSEAFF	TGTGCCTGGAGTTGGGGCTCTGAAGCTTTCTTT
NA	NA	TRBV4-3	TRBJ1-5	CASSLTENQPQHF	TGCGCCAGCAGCCTGACGGAGAATCAGCCCCAGCATTTT
TRBD2	NA	TRBV30	TRBJ2-3	CARLAAATDTQYF	TGTGCTAGGCTAGCGGCTGCCACAGATACGCAGTATTTT
TRBD1	NA	TRBV27	TRBJ2-7	CASSLSPGTGVHEQYF	TGTGCCAGCAGTTTATCTCCCGGGACAGGGGTACACGAGCAGTACTTC
NA	NA	TRBV25-1	TRBJ1-5	CATRTETPYQPQHF	TGTGCCACCAGGACTGAGACCCCCTATCAGCCCCAGCATTTT